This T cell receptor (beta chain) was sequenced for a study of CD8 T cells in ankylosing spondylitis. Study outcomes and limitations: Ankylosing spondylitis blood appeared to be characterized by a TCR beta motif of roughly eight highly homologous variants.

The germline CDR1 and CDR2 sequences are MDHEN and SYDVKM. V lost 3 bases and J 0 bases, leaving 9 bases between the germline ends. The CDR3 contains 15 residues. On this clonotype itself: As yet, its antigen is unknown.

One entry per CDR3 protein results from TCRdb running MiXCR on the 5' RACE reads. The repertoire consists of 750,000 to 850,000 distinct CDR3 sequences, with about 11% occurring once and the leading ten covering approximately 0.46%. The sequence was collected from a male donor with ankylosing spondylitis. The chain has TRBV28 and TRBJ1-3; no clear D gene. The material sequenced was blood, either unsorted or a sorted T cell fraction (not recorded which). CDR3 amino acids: CASSFGGYSGNTIYF. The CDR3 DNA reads TGTGCCAGCAGTTTCGGAGGGTACTCTGGAAACACCATATATTTT.